This T cell receptor (beta chain) originates from a study of blood T cells in healthy people across ages. Overall study results and limits: Across the age range, TCR beta diversity per million T cells fell in a roughly linear way.

A J-beta primer mix and a sample-barcoded 5' primer were used in a second PCR of roughly 6 to 11 cycles. From each sample, at least 2.5 million paired-end reads containing CDR3 were obtained. TCRdb ran MiXCR on the 5' RACE reads and lists one entry per CDR3 protein. Of 1.5 million to 1.8 million distinct CDR3 sequences in the sample, approximately 43% were seen once. Peripheral blood was drawn, ten milliliters per donor. Isolation yielded PBMCs, at least 7 million per sample, in every case. Concerning this clonotype itself: Its specificity is unknown.

Sequencing was done on a sample of blood. The origin of this receptor is a woman aged 18-30 years in good health.

CDR3 sequence: CASSPGVATNEKLFF. The CDR3, as DNA: TGCGCCAGCAGCCCGGGGGTTGCAACTAATGAAAAACTGTTTTTT. V is TRBV4-1 and J is TRBJ1-4, with D maybe TRBD1 (5 bases). V shed 4 bases and J shed 0 bases, with 9 bases lying between them. Germline V lookup: CDR1 MGHRA, CDR2 YSYEKL. There are 15 residues in the CDR3.